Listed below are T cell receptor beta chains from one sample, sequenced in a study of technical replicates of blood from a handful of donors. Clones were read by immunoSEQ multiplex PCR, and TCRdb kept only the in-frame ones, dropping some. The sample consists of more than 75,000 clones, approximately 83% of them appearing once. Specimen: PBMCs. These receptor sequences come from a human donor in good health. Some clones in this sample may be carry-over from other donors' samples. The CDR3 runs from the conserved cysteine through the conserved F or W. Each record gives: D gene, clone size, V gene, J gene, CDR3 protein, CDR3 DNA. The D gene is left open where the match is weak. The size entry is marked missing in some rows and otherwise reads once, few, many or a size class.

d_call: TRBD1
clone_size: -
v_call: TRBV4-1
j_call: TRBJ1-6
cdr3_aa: CASSQDGDSLDSPLHF
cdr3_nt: TGCGCCAGCAGCCAAGATGGGGACAGCCTCGATTCACCCCTCCACTTT

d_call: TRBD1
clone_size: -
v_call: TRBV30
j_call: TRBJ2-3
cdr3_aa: CACSGTGGTDTQYF
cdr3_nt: TGTGCCTGTTCCGGGACAGGGGGGACAGATACGCAGTATTTT

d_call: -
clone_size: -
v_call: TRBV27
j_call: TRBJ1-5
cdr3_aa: CASSTLAGANQPQHF
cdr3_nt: TGTGCCAGCAGTACGCTCGCGGGGGCCAATCAGCCCCAGCATTTT

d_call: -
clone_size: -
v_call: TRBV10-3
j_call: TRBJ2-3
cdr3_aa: CAISIRLATTDTQYF
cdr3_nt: TGTGCCATCAGTATCCGCCTAGCGACTACAGATACGCAGTATTTT

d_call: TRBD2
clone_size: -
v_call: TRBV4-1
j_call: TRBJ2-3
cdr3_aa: CASSHLPSGGATDTQYF
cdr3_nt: TGCGCCAGCAGCCATCTTCCTAGCGGGGGGGCGACAGATACGCAGTATTTT

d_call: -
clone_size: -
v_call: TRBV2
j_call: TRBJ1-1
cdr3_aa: CASHADSEQSEAFF
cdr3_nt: TGTGCCAGCCATGCGGACAGCGAACAATCTGAAGCTTTCTTT

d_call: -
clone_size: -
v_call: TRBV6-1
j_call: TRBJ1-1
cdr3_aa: CASSRGEAFF
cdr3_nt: TGTGCCAGCAGTCGGGGTGAAGCTTTCTTT

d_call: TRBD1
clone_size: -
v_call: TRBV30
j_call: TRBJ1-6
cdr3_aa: CAIDRGMESPLHF
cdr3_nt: TGTGCCATAGACAGGGGCATGGAGTCACCCCTCCACTTT

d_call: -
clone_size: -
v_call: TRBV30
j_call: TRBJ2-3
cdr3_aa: CAWSRVTDTQYF
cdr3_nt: TGTGCCTGGAGTCGCGTCACAGATACGCAGTATTTT

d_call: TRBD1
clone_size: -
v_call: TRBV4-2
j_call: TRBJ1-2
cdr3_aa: CASSLPTGAGGYGYTF
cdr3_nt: TGTGCCAGCAGCCTCCCAACAGGGGCTGGGGGCTATGGCTACACCTTC

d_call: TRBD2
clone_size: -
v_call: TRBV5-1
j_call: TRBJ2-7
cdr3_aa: CASSPLAGGPYEQYF
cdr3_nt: TGCGCCAGCAGCCCACTAGCGGGAGGGCCATACGAGCAGTACTTC

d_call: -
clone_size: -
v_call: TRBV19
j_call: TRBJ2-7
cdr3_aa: CASSRGRDYEQYF
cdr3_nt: TGTGCCAGTAGTAGAGGACGGGATTACGAGCAGTACTTC

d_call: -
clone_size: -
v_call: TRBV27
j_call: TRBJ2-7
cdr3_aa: CASSRTVSYEQYF
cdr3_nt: TGTGCCAGCAGTCGGACAGTCTCCTACGAGCAGTACTTC

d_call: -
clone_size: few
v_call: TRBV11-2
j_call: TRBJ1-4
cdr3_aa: CASSRAATNEKLFF
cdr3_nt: TGTGCCAGCAGCCGCGCCGCAACTAATGAAAAACTGTTTTTT

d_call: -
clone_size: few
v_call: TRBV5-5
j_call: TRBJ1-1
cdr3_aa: CASSLGSNTEAFF
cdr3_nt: TGTGCCAGCAGCTTGGGGAGCAACACTGAAGCTTTCTTT

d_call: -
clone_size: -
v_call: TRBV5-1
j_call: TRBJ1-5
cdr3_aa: CASSWDMNQPQHF
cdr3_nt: TGCGCCAGCAGCTGGGACATGAATCAGCCCCAGCATTTT

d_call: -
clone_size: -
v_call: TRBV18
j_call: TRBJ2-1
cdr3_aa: CASSLRSEDNEQFF
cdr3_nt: TGTGCCAGCTCCCTACGGAGCGAGGACAATGAGCAGTTCTTC

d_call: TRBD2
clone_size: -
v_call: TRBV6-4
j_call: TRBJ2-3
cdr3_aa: CASSDSGRATDTQYF
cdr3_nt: TGTGCCAGCAGTGACTCCGGGAGGGCCACAGATACGCAGTATTTT

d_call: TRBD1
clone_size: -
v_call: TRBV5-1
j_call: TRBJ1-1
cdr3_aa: CASSLAPQGAGTEAFF
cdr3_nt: TGCGCCAGCAGCTTGGCCCCGCAGGGGGCAGGCACTGAAGCTTTCTTT

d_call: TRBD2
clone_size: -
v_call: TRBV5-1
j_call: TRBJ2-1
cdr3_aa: CASSLLAVSYNEQFF
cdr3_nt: TGCGCCAGCAGCCTCCTAGCGGTCTCCTACAATGAGCAGTTCTTC

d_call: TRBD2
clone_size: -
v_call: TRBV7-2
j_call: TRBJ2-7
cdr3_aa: CASSLAGTSGIEQYF
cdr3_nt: TGTGCCAGCAGCTTAGCCGGGACTAGCGGGATTGAGCAGTACTTC

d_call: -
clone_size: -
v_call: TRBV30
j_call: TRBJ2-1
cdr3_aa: CAWKTGNEQFF
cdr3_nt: TGTGCCTGGAAGACAGGCAATGAGCAGTTCTTC